This TCR beta chain emerged from a study of post-analysis software for immune sequencing data. Study details: Several disease courses (relapsing-remitting, secondary progressive and progressive-relapsing) of multiple sclerosis were included.

Germline V CDR1 and CDR2: SQVTM, ANQGSEA. CDR3 length: 13 residues. V shed 4 bases and J shed 6 bases, with 15 bases lying between them. Study outcomes and limitations: Samples from one preparation batch, clustered by F measure, grouped strongly together. TRBV5-6, TRBV5-1 and TRBV20-1 belonged to a set of roughly five TRBV segments that were more frequent in patients than controls. In multiple sclerosis, normalized Chao1 diversity was significantly below that of controls.

Unique molecular identifiers tagged the TCR beta cDNA libraries. The authors obtained roughly 500,000 cDNA molecules from approximately 1 to 10 million T cells. TCRdb re-derived calls from the PCR reads in MiXCR, one entry per CDR3 protein. Counted here are fewer than 850,000 distinct CDR3 sequences, 30% occurring once; the ten biggest clones make up about 0.5%. A few counts support this clonotype. Antigen: not known. This sequence originates from a girl aged 10-17 years with multiple sclerosis. The chain links TRBV29-1 to TRBJ1-1; D is unresolved. Sequences were obtained from blood. The CDR3 coding sequence is TGCAGCGTTGTTGAGGGAAACAAGGCTGAAGCTTTCTTT. Protein product: CSVVEGNKAEAFF.